The 15 T cell receptor beta chains presented below share a single source sample, sequenced in a study of early T cells in non-severe SARS-CoV-2 infection. TCRdb independently ran MiXCR on the 5' RACE reads; one entry per CDR3 protein. Of over 55,000 distinct CDR3 sequences listed, roughly a tenth are singletons. Sequencing used whole blood. The source is an adult who was a healthcare worker with PCR-confirmed SARS-CoV-2 infection or an uninfected control (not recorded which).

This clonotype has more than one count but fewer than ten. The V call is TRBV15, the J call TRBJ2-7; D remains unclear. This CDR3 has 13 residues. The germline gives CDR1 LNHNV, CDR2 YYDKDF (reference sequence). V shed 0 bases and J shed 7 bases, with 10 bases lying between them. The DNA for the CDR3 is TGTGCCACCAGCAGAGATTTCCTGGGGGAGCAGTACGTC. It is translated as CATSRDFLGEQYV.

The sample holds many counts of this clonotype. The rearrangement uses TRBV25-1 and TRBJ2-3, with 8 bases that match TRBD1. The germline gives CDR1 MGHDK, CDR2 SYGVNS. The CDR3 is made up of 16 amino acids. The ends lost 2 bases at V and 1 base at J; junction bases unmatched: 5. CDR3 amino acids: CASSELPGQGTDTQYF. The CDR3 region has the DNA TGTGCCAGCAGTGAACTTCCGGGACAGGGCACAGATACGCAGTATTTT.

The table lists this clonotype with many counts. The chain uses TRBV10-1 and TRBJ2-3; no reliable D call. Germline CDR1 WNHNN, CDR2 SYGVQD (reference sequence). The CDR3 has 14 amino acids. V was cut by 3 bases and J by 2 bases, with 9 bases left in between. CDR3 sequence (DNA): TGCGCCAGCAGTGATGGTCAGGACACAGATACGCAGTATTTT. Protein sequence: CASSDGQDTDTQYF.

This CDR3 reads CASSLAGVQGRTDTQYF. The DNA of the CDR3 is TGTGCCAGCAGCTTAGCGGGGGTTCAAGGAAGGACAGATACGCAGTATTTT. V gene TRBV11-2 combines with J gene TRBJ2-3, with D maybe TRBD2 (6 bases). In germline, CDR1 is SGHAT, CDR2 FQNNGV. The CDR3 covers 17 residues. Trimming stripped 1 base from V and 3 bases from J, with 17 bases between.

CDR3 protein: CSARREFGEAFF. CDR3 nucleotides: TGCAGTGCTAGACGGGAGTTTGGTGAAGCTTTCTTT. The chain links TRBV20-1 to TRBJ1-1, with D unresolved. Between the trimmed V and J ends, which lost 2 bases and 7 bases, there was a span of 11 bases. Germline-derived CDR1 and CDR2 are DFQATT and SNEGSKA (reference sequence). The CDR3 contains 12 residues.

The chain recombines TRBV20-1 with TRBJ1-1; D is perhaps TRBD1 (6 bases). CDR3 length equals 15 residues. Trimming removed 6 bases at V and 0 bases at J, with 17 bases between. Per germline, CDR1 DFQATT and CDR2 SNEGSKA (reference sequence). Here the CDR3 DNA reads TGCAGTGCAACCAGGGGAGGTAGCATGAACACTGAAGCTTTCTTT. This codes for CSATRGGSMNTEAFF.

This clonotype was seen only a few times. The chain's CDR3 is CASSFFGGAYEQYV. The CDR3 nucleotides are TGTGCCAGCAGTTTCTTCGGGGGTGCCTACGAGCAGTACGTC. V is TRBV6-6 and J is TRBJ2-7; possible D gene TRBD2, 6 bases. Trimming stripped 4 bases from V and 2 bases from J, with 12 bases between. Germline V CDR1 and CDR2: MNHNY, SVGAGI (reference sequence). This CDR3 spans 14 amino acids.

V and J are TRBV18 and TRBJ1-1; D not resolved. V was clipped by 3 bases and J by 4 bases, with 15 bases between them. The CDR3 contains 15 residues. Per the germline V gene, CDR1 is KGHSH and CDR2 is LQKENI. The CDR3 DNA sequence: TGTGCCAGCTCACCCCCCGGGAGGCTGGGCACTGAAGCTTTCTTT. Translated, it gives CASSPPGRLGTEAFF.

The V gene is TRBV7-8, the J gene TRBJ2-7; 8 bases are a match to TRBD1. The CDR3 extends over 13 amino acids. CDR1 is SGHVS and CDR2 is FQNEAQ in the germline V gene. V gave up 5 bases and J gave up 6 bases; unmatched junction bases: 6. The DNA of the CDR3 is TGTGCCAGCAGCACGAGGACAGGGAGCGAGCAGTACGTC. This gives the protein CASSTRTGSEQYV.

This clonotype was found a few times. The genes are TRBV2 and TRBJ1-3; the D is unclear. The CDR3 sequence is 13 residues long. Germline V gene data show CDR1 as SNHLY and CDR2 as FYNNEI. V lost 4 bases and J 2 bases, leaving 6 bases between the germline ends. In DNA form, the CDR3 reads TGTGCCAGCAGTGTGGTCACTGGAAACACCATATATTTT. Protein sequence: CASSVVTGNTIYF.

V usage is TRBV20-1 and J usage is TRBJ1-1, with a tentative D call TRBD1 (6 bases). The CDR3 extends over 14 amino acids. The germline V gene has CDR1 DFQATT and CDR2 SNEGSKA (reference sequence). V lost 1 base and J lost 4, with 13 bases in between. CDR3 nucleotide sequence: TGCAGTGCTAGAGTACCGGGGGCGGGCACTGAAGCTTTCTTT. Translated: CSARVPGAGTEAFF.

This clonotype was seen a handful of times. The chain uses TRBV18 and TRBJ2-3, with TRBD1 matching 9 bases. The J segment lost 2 bases and the V segment lost 2 bases, leaving 14 bases of the junction unmatched. Germline V lookup: CDR1 KGHSH, CDR2 LQKENI. CDR3 length: 19 amino acids. CDR3 nucleotides: TGTGCCAGCTCACCATTACCGGGACAGGGTCTGAGGAACACAGATACGCAGTATTTT. Amino acids: CASSPLPGQGLRNTDTQYF.

This clonotype was detected only a few times. The chain combines TRBV18 with TRBJ2-5; the D is unclear. The CDR3 length is 11 residues. Germline V CDR1 and CDR2: KGHSH, LQKENI. Trimming left V 2 bases short and J 6 bases short, with 4 bases between. CDR3 in amino acids: CASSPGQTQYF. The DNA of the CDR3 is TGTGCCAGCTCACCAGGACAGACCCAGTACTTC.

CDR3 sequence reads: CASSLGGSQILEQYV. CDR3 sequence (DNA): TGTGCCAGCAGTTTAGGGGGGAGCCAAATCCTCGAGCAGTACGTC. The V call is TRBV12-3 or TRBV12-4, the J call TRBJ2-7; D assignment may be TRBD1 or TRBD2 (5 bases each). There are 15 residues in the CDR3. V shed 1 base and J shed 6 bases, with 16 bases lying between them.

In this sample, this clonotype turned up many times. The rearrangement uses TRBV7-2 and TRBJ1-2; 10 nucleotides match TRBD1. The CDR3 runs 15 residues. Germline V gene sequence: CDR1 SGHTA, CDR2 FQGNSA. J lost 5 bases, V lost 0 bases, and 3 bases had no gene match. CDR3 nucleotide sequence: TGTGCCAGCAGCTTAGCGCAGGGACAGGGGTATGGCTACACCTTC. It specifies CASSLAQGQGYGYTF.